The next 2 T cell receptor beta chains were all read from a single sample in a study of beta chain features in type 1 diabetes. Expressed TCRB transcripts were sequenced because the isolated RNA had all been reverse transcribed beforehand. TCRdb keeps only in-frame clones here, not all; method: immunoSEQ multiplex PCR. The table lists 310,000 or so clones, 7.5% to 9% of them singletons. Sample: central memory CD4+ T cells from blood. The receptors originated from a woman aged 18-29 years in good health.

This clone turned up a few times. This rearrangement joins TRBV6-5 to TRBJ2-1; tentatively, D is TRBD1 (5 bases). V shed 5 bases and J shed 8 bases, with 19 bases lying between them. Germline V lookup: CDR1 MNHEY, CDR2 SVGAGI. CDR3 size: 15 residues. CDR3: CASSTLGRTAYEQFF. The CDR3 bases are TGTGCCAGCAGTACATTGGGGCGCACAGCGTATGAGCAGTTCTTC.

This clone was observed many times. This CDR3 is also generated by other DNA sequences in the sample. This chain connects TRBV29-1 to TRBJ1-5; D gene unclear. Germline CDR1 SQVTM, CDR2 ANQGSEA. The V and J ends lost 6 bases and 6 bases respectively, with 12 bases between them. The CDR3 has 12 amino acids. CDR3 sequence (DNA): TGCAGCGTGGGCGAGGTGGGTCAGCCCCAGCATTTT. Translation: CSVGEVGQPQHF.